Following are 22 T cell receptor beta chains from one sample sequenced in a study of regulatory T cells in long-lasting Graves disease. As for time point: persistent/refractory GD, antithyroid drugs over 5 years with positive TRAb. Extracted RNA from PBMCs served as the source of the TCR library. The authors built TCR beta libraries using iRepertoire HTBI primers and Arm-PCR of CDR3 regions. TCRdb called the multiplex PCR reads again in MiXCR, with one record for every CDR3 protein. Of a few hundred thousand distinct CDR3 sequences in the sample, under 25% are singletons; the top ten hold over 6%. The source material was peripheral blood mononuclear cells (PBMCs), sampled when the disease was refractory, from a patient treated with antithyroid drugs. The source is a female donor with Graves disease.

The sample holds many counts of this clonotype. This chain links TRBV6-1 with TRBJ1-6; a possible D gene is TRBD1 (5 bases). In germline, CDR1 is MNHNS, CDR2 SASEGT. The CDR3 runs to 14 residues. The V end lost 3 bases, the J end lost 5 bases, and 8 bases lay between the germline ends. DNA for the CDR3: TGTGCCAGCAGTGATCAGGGCAATAATTCACCCCTCCACTTT. Translated: CASSDQGNNSPLHF.

In this sample, this clonotype turned up many times. J is TRBJ2-7 and V is TRBV30, with 7 bases lining up with TRBD2. The V and J ends lost 3 bases and 7 bases, in that order; junction bases with no gene match: 9. Germline V gene lookup returns CDR1 GTSNPN and CDR2 SVGIG (reference sequence). The CDR3 length is 13 residues. Written as DNA, the CDR3 is TGTGCCTGGAGCGCCGGGGAGGGGAGGGAGCAGTACTTC. Translating gives CAWSAGEGREQYF.

In its sample, this clonotype was seen many times. V is TRBV6-1 and J is TRBJ2-7; D is possibly TRBD2 (6 bases). CDR1 and CDR2 from the germline V gene are MNHNS and SASEGT. CDR3 length equals 14 residues. With 6 bases removed from V and 0 bases from J, the gap between germline ends came to 12 bases. CDR3 protein: CASSAGTPSYEQYF. The CDR3 nucleotides read TGTGCCAGCAGCGCCGGGACTCCCTCCTACGAGCAGTACTTC.

The chain carries TRBV20-1 and TRBJ1-2; 8 bases line up with TRBD1. Per the germline V gene, CDR1 is DFQATT and CDR2 is SNEGSKA (reference sequence). The CDR3 length is 12 residues. Trimming cost V 5 bases and J 7 bases; bases outside gene matches: 6. The CDR3 bases are TGCAGTGCTGGACAGGGAACAACTGGCTACACCTTC. Amino acids: CSAGQGTTGYTF.

This clonotype was picked up a small number of times. A single base is all that separates this from a far larger clone, so a read error is likely. The chain carries TRBV6-5 and TRBJ1-4; 7 nucleotides line up with TRBD1. Trimming removed 2 bases from V and 6 bases from J; junction bases left unmatched: 0. The CDR3 sequence is 13 residues long. Germline CDR1 is MNHEY and CDR2 is SVGAGI. CDR3 loop: CASSYDRDEKLFF. DNA for the CDR3: TGTGCCAGCAGTTACGACAGGGATGAAAAACTGTTTTTT.

In its sample, this clonotype was seen many times. The V and J genes are TRBV11-2 and TRBJ1-1; D not resolved. Germline assignment: CDR1 SGHAT and CDR2 FQNNGV. The CDR3 has 13 amino acids. Trimming cost V 5 bases and J 6 bases, with 13 bases left between them. The CDR3 reads CASSLPGKAEAFF. The CDR3, as DNA: TGTGCCAGCAGCCTCCCCGGGAAGGCTGAAGCTTTCTTT. Full variable domain (rest looked up from reference TRBV11-2 and TRBJ1-1): EAGVAQSPRYKIIEKRQSVAFWCNPISGHATLYWYQQILGQGPKLLIQFQNNGVVDDSQLPKDRFSAERLKGVDSTLKIQPAKLEDSAVYLCASSLPGKAEAFFGQGTRLTVV.

The chain is built from TRBV6-2 or TRBV6-3 and TRBJ1-2, with TRBD1 identical over 8 bases. This CDR3 is 14 amino acids long. The V gene end was trimmed by 6 bases and the J gene end by 3 bases; junction bases not matched to a gene: 6. Germline CDR1 and CDR2: MNHEY and SVGEGT. The CDR3 DNA sequence: TGTGCCAGCAGACCGACAGGGGTACACTATGGCTACACCTTC. As protein: CASRPTGVHYGYTF.

At least ten counts were recorded for this clonotype. The chain uses TRBV28 and TRBJ1-2; D remains unclear. The CDR3 consists of 13 residues. Germline assignment: CDR1 MDHEN and CDR2 SYDVKM. Trimming stripped 6 bases from V and 2 bases from J, with 10 bases between. CDR3 nucleotide sequence: TGTGCCAGCAGCTCTACCCTCAACTATGGCTACACCTTC. The encoded protein is CASSSTLNYGYTF.

This clonotype was seen repeatedly, ten times or more. The V and J genes are TRBV28 and TRBJ2-7; D is possibly TRBD1 or TRBD2 (5 bases each). V lost 5 bases, J lost 3 bases, and 14 bases lay in between. The CDR3 length is 14 residues. CDR1 is MDHEN and CDR2 is SYDVKM in the germline V gene. The CDR3 region has the DNA TGTGCCAGCAGTAACGGGGACGTGAGCTACGAGCAGTACTTC. This sequence encodes CASSNGDVSYEQYF.

The chain joins TRBV6-5 to TRBJ2-7; D possibly corresponds to TRBD1 (5 bases). The germline V gene encodes CDR1 MNHEY and CDR2 SVGAGI. V dropped 2 bases and J dropped 4 bases, with 24 bases sitting between them. This CDR3 contains 18 residues. CDR3 bases: TGTGCCAGCAGTTACCAGGGTCTGACCGGCAATGGGGCATACGAGCAGTACTTC. Protein product: CASSYQGLTGNGAYEQYF.

For the CDR3, the DNA is TGTGCCAGCAACCCCCGGGACTCGCCCCATTCCGAGCAGTACTTC. It yields the protein CASNPRDSPHSEQYF. The chain is built from TRBV27 and TRBJ2-7, with D maybe TRBD2 (6 bases). From germline, CDR1 is MNHEY and CDR2 SMNVEV (reference sequence). The CDR3 contains 15 residues. Trimming removed 7 bases from V and 6 bases from J, with 22 bases in between.

A few counts support this clonotype. CDR3 amino acids: CASNRPPADTQYF. CDR3 DNA: TGTGCCAGCAATCGTCCTCCGGCGGATACGCAGTATTTT. The chain links TRBV6-1 to TRBJ2-3; D not resolved. V was shortened by 7 bases and J by 6 bases, with 14 bases between the two germline ends. This CDR3 comprises 13 residues. Looked up from germline, CDR1 is MNHNS and CDR2 is SASEGT.

The J gene is TRBJ2-1, the V gene TRBV15; 8 bases agree with TRBD2. The CDR3 covers 17 residues. The V segment lost 2 bases and the J segment 0 bases; nucleotides outside the gene matches: 6. CDR1 is LNHNV and CDR2 is YYDKDF in the germline V gene (reference sequence). DNA of the CDR3: TGTGCCACCAGCAGATCTAAGCGGGAGAGCTCCTACAATGAGCAGTTCTTC. As protein: CATSRSKRESSYNEQFF. The full variable domain, in which reference TRBV15 and TRBJ2-1 provide the parts outside the CDR3, is DAMVIQNPRYQVTQFGKPVTLSCSQTLNHNVMYWYQQKSSQAPKLLFHYYDKDFNNEADTPDNFQSRRPNTSFCFLDIRSPGLGDTAMYLCATSRSKRESSYNEQFFGPGTRLTVL.

This clonotype was seen many times. The chain joins TRBV3-1 to TRBJ1-2; D gene unclear. This CDR3 has 15 residues. V lost 0 bases and J lost 0, with 8 bases in between. Germline CDR1 LGHDT, CDR2 YNNKEL (reference sequence). The DNA of the CDR3 is TGTGCCAGCAGCCAAGACGGCGGGGCTAACTATGGCTACACCTTC. This codes for CASSQDGGANYGYTF.

On this clonotype itself: A much larger clone sits a single nucleotide away, making a read error possible. The CDR3 end shows no conserved phenylalanine or tryptophan, and so a read error is likely. V gene TRBV6-2 or TRBV6-3 combines with J gene TRBJ2-5; D not resolved. The CDR3 is 14 amino acids. Trimming took 3 bases from V and 2 from J, leaving 10 bases between them. Per the germline V gene, CDR1 is MNHEY and CDR2 is SVGEGT. The CDR3 loop is CASSYGSPQETQYL. In nucleotides, the CDR3 is TGTGCCAGCAGTTATGGATCCCCACAAGAGACCCAGTACCTC.

In this sample, this clonotype turned up many times. The V gene is TRBV10-3, the J gene TRBJ1-2; the D is unclear. The V and J ends lost 7 bases and 4 bases respectively, with 13 bases between them. The CDR3 spans 13 residues. The germline gives CDR1 ENHRY, CDR2 SYGVKD. The CDR3 reads CAINPGRGYGYTF. The CDR3 DNA reads as TGTGCCATCAACCCCGGTCGGGGCTATGGCTACACCTTC.

V is TRBV9 and J is TRBJ2-7; D is ambiguous. Trimming took off 0 bases at V and 0 bases at J, with 7 bases between the two ends. This CDR3 contains 14 residues. Germline V lookup: CDR1 SGDLS, CDR2 YYNGEE. The chain's CDR3 is CASSVGLSSYEQYF. The CDR3 coding sequence is TGTGCCAGCAGCGTAGGGCTCAGCTCCTACGAGCAGTACTTC. Together with reference TRBV9 and TRBJ2-7, the CDR3 gives the full variable domain: DSGVTQTPKHLITATGQRVTLRCSPRSGDLSVYWYQQSLDQGLQFLIQYYNGEERAKGNILERFSAQQFPDLHSELNLSSLELGDSALYFCASSVGLSSYEQYFGPGTRLTVT.

The rearrangement links TRBV28 to TRBJ1-5, with D perhaps matching TRBD1 (6 bases). V was trimmed by 7 bases and J by 6 bases, leaving 10 bases between them. There are 12 residues in the CDR3. The germline V gene encodes CDR1 MDHEN and CDR2 SYDVKM. CDR3 DNA: TGTGCCAGCAAAACAGGGACTCAGCCCCAGCATTTT. This gives the protein CASKTGTQPQHF.

The chain combines TRBV5-1 with TRBJ2-5; TRBD2 might be the D (6 bases). This CDR3 contains 15 residues. The germline V gene encodes CDR1 SGHRS and CDR2 YFSETQ. The V end lost 5 bases, the J end lost 5 bases, and 19 bases lay between the germline ends. The CDR3 sequence: CASSDLPGARETQYF. The CDR3 nucleotides are TGCGCCAGCAGTGATCTACCGGGAGCGCGGGAGACCCAGTACTTC. Looking up the rest from reference TRBV5-1 and TRBJ2-5 gives the full variable domain: KAGVTQTPRYLIKTRGQQVTLSCSPISGHRSVSWYQQTPGQGLQFLFEYFSETQRNKGNFPGRFSGRQFSNSRSEMNVSTLELGDSALYLCASSDLPGARETQYFGPGTRLLVL.

The rearrangement links TRBV19 to TRBJ2-7; unclear D gene. The germline V gene has CDR1 LNHDA and CDR2 SQIVND (reference sequence). Trimming shortened V by 3 bases and J by 1 base, and 10 bases separated the two germline ends. The CDR3 covers 14 residues. CDR3 in amino acids: CASSMGSKSYEQYF. The CDR3 DNA is TGTGCCAGTAGTATGGGTTCTAAATCCTACGAGCAGTACTTC.

This clonotype has at least ten counts. The gene calls are TRBV13 and TRBJ2-7, with a weak D call TRBD1 (6 bases). Germline loops: CDR1 PRHDT, CDR2 FYEKMQ (reference sequence). The ends were cut back, 1 base at V and 5 bases at J, with 18 bases in the middle. The CDR3 covers 16 residues. The CDR3 spells CASSLASPTGRHEQYF. The DNA of the CDR3 is TGTGCCAGCAGCTTAGCCTCCCCTACAGGGCGGCACGAGCAGTACTTC.

The table lists this clonotype with many counts. The V call is TRBV6-1, the J call TRBJ1-2, with a weak D call TRBD1 (6 bases). The V and J ends lost 7 bases and 4 bases respectively, with 13 bases between them. From germline, CDR1 is MNHNS and CDR2 SASEGT. This CDR3 region has 13 residues. The CDR3 nucleotides read TGTGCCAGCAACGAACAGGGACTCTATGGCTACACCTTC. It is translated as CASNEQGLYGYTF.